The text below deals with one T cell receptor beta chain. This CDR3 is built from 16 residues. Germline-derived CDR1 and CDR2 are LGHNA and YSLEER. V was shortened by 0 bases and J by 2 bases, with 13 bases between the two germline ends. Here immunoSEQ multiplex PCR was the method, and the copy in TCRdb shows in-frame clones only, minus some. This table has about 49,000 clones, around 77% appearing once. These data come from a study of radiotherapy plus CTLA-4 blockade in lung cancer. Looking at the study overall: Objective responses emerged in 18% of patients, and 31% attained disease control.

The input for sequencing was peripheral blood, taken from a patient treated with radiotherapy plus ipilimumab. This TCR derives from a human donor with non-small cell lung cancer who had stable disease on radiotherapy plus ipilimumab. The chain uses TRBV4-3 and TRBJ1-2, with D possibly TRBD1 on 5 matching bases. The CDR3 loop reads CASSQDWRGANYGYTF. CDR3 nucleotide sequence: TGCGCCAGCAGCCAAGATTGGAGAGGGGCGAACTATGGCTACACCTTC.